Below are 22 T cell receptor beta chains sequenced from a single sample in a study of regulatory T cells in long-lasting Graves disease. With iRepertoire HTBI primers and Arm-PCR of CDR3 regions, TCR beta libraries were built. TCRdb re-analysed the multiplex PCR reads in MiXCR, keeping a single row per CDR3 protein. The sample yields roughly 560,000 distinct CDR3 sequences, about 12% seen once. Time point defined: newly diagnosed GD, antithyroid drugs for less than 3 months. From PBMCs, RNA was extracted and then used to make the TCR library. Another study also made use of these data, one on T cells in Graves' hyperthyroidism and ophthalmopathy.

The sequencing used peripheral blood mononuclear cells (PBMCs), collected at new diagnosis, from a patient treated with antithyroid drugs. The receptors were gathered from a woman aged 25-40 years with Graves disease.

This clonotype was observed many times. V is TRBV19 and J is TRBJ2-7; D is possibly TRBD1 (6 bases). This CDR3 has 15 amino acids. Germline CDR1 reads LNHDA; CDR2 reads SQIVND (reference sequence). Trimming took 6 bases from V and 5 from J, leaving 20 bases between them. The CDR3 spells CASRAVTQGADEQYF. DNA of the CDR3: TGTGCCAGTAGAGCAGTAACACAGGGCGCTGACGAGCAGTACTTC.

Worth noting for this clonotype: It may be a read error: a sequence one base away is much more abundant. The chain uses TRBV6-1 and TRBJ2-1; the match to TRBD2 covers 16 bases. Per germline, CDR1 MNHNS and CDR2 SASEGT. The V and J ends lost 8 bases and 8 bases, in that order; junction bases with no gene match: 6. The CDR3 spans 15 residues. The CDR3 DNA is TGTGCCAGCTCGGGACTAGCGGGAGGGCGGGATGAGCAGTTCTTC. It specifies CASSGLAGGRDEQFF.

J is TRBJ1-2 and V is TRBV7-2; a possible D gene is TRBD1 (5 bases). CDR3 length: 15 residues. Looked up from germline, CDR1 is SGHTA and CDR2 is FQGNSA. The V and J ends lost 5 bases and 4 bases respectively, with 17 bases between them. In DNA form, the CDR3 reads TGTGCCAGCAGCAGACGAGGGGCTAAAGTCTATGGCTACACCTTC. Translation gives CASSRRGAKVYGYTF.

A remark on this clonotype: An end of the junction does not agree with germline; a read error may underlie this. The gene calls are TRBV11-3 and TRBJ1-5, with a possible D match to TRBD1 (5 bases). Germline V gene data show CDR1 as SGHNT and CDR2 as YENEEA. The CDR3 is made up of 15 amino acids. The CDR3 region has the DNA TGTGCCAGCAGCCAAGGCCCCGGGACTGATCAGCCCCGGCATTTT. It yields the protein CASSQGPGTDQPRHF.

Note on this clonotype: This may arise from a read error, as a much more abundant clone is one base away. The chain carries TRBV5-1 and TRBJ1-1; weak D call: TRBD1 (5 bases). The CDR3 spans 14 residues. Germline CDR1 SGHRS, CDR2 YFSETQ. CDR3 DNA sequence: TGCGCCAGCAGCCCGGGACCCACGAACACTAAAGCTTTCTTT. Protein product: CASSPGPTNTKAFF.

This clonotype showed up many times. The CDR3 loop is CASSPNGGNEQFF. The CDR3 nucleotides are TGTGCCAGCAGCCCTAACGGGGGCAATGAGCAGTTCTTC. V gene TRBV7-9 combines with J gene TRBJ2-1, with D perhaps matching TRBD2 (6 bases). V was clipped by 5 bases and J by 6 bases, with 11 bases between them. Per germline, CDR1 SEHNR and CDR2 FQNEAQ (reference sequence). The CDR3 has 13 amino acids.

This clonotype was seen at least ten times. The chain combines TRBV27 with TRBJ2-1; D might be TRBD1 or TRBD2, each matching 5 bases. V lost 0 bases and J 0 bases, leaving 15 bases between the germline ends. The CDR3 extends over 18 amino acids. The germline V gene has CDR1 MNHEY and CDR2 SMNVEV (reference sequence). CDR3 in DNA: TGTGCCAGCAGTTTATCTCCTGGGACGGGTAGCTCCTACAATGAGCAGTTCTTC. Its translation is CASSLSPGTGSSYNEQFF.

In its sample, this clonotype was seen many times. The chain uses TRBV29-1 and TRBJ2-3; D call uncertain. The V end was cut by 3 bases, the J end by 4 bases, with 8 bases between. Germline V gene data show CDR1 as SQVTM and CDR2 as ANQGSEA. The CDR3 sequence is 12 residues long. The chain's CDR3 is CSVDKGADTQYF. In DNA, the CDR3 is TGCAGCGTTGATAAGGGTGCAGATACGCAGTATTTT.

The chain uses TRBV5-1 and TRBJ2-6; TRBD1 agrees at 8 bases. V dropped 4 bases and J dropped 0; count of bases not matched to a gene: 6. Germline V gene lookup returns CDR1 SGHRS and CDR2 YFSETQ. The CDR3 has 17 amino acids. For the CDR3, the DNA is TGCGCCAGCAGCCCCTGGACAGGGAGCTCTGGGGCCAACGTCCTGACTTTC. This gives the protein CASSPWTGSSGANVLTF.

This clonotype was detected many times. Germline and junction disagree at one end, which may indicate a read error. The chain combines TRBV20-1 with TRBJ2-2, with 7 bases fitting TRBD1. The germline V gene encodes CDR1 DFQATT and CDR2 SNEGSKA (reference sequence). There are 14 residues in the CDR3. The CDR3 nucleotides are TGCAGTGCTAGTTACAGGGGTGACACGGGGGAGCTGTTTTTT. Amino acids: CSASYRGDTGELFF.

This clonotype was counted ten times or more. The CDR3 DNA reads TGTGCCAGCAGTGAATTCCCACCCTGGACGGGCCAAGAGACCCAGTACTTC. It codes for CASSEFPPWTGQETQYF. The rearrangement links TRBV2 to TRBJ2-5, with D uncertain. This CDR3 spans 17 amino acids. Looked up from germline, CDR1 is SNHLY and CDR2 is FYNNEI. The germline V and J ends were trimmed by 2 bases and 1 base, with 17 bases remaining between them.

This clonotype was detected many times. V and J are TRBV9 and TRBJ1-5, with unresolved D. CDR1 and CDR2 from the germline V gene are SGDLS and YYNGEE. Trimming took 3 bases from V and 3 from J, leaving 13 bases between them. The CDR3 length is 15 residues. CDR3 loop: CASSAALDVNQPQHF. In DNA, the CDR3 is TGTGCCAGCAGCGCCGCTTTGGACGTCAATCAGCCCCAGCATTTT.

In regard to this clonotype: A read error likely explains this, since a far larger clone differs by one base. Because the CDR3 is missing its conserved closing phenylalanine or tryptophan, this is likely a read error. CDR3: CASSSTTSLGEQFL. Here the CDR3 DNA reads TGTGCCAGCAGCTCCACTACTAGTCTAGGTGAGCAGTTCCTC. The chain carries TRBV11-2 and TRBJ2-5; possible D gene TRBD2, 5 bases. The end of the DNA fits TRBJ2-1 better, so the J call may be wrong. The CDR3 runs to 14 residues. CDR1 and CDR2 (germline): SGHAT, FQNNGV.

This clonotype appeared a few times. The rearrangement uses TRBV27 and TRBJ2-7, with TRBD1 matching over 7 bases. J was trimmed by 3 bases and V by 2 bases; bases with no gene match: 4. CDR3 length equals 14 residues. Germline V gene data show CDR1 as MNHEY and CDR2 as SMNVEV (reference sequence). The CDR3 reads CASSLNNRGYEQYF. For the CDR3, the DNA is TGTGCCAGCAGTTTAAATAACAGGGGCTACGAGCAGTACTTC.

In regard to this clonotype: A far larger clone is one nucleotide away, so this likely arose from a read error. The rearrangement uses TRBV2 and TRBJ2-7, with 8 positions matching TRBD1. The ends lost 5 bases at V and 7 bases at J; junction bases unmatched: 10. Per germline, CDR1 SNHLY and CDR2 FYNNEI. The CDR3 is 14 residues long. The CDR3 reads CASSFRGRGREQYF. The CDR3 nucleotides are TGTGCCAGCAGTTTCCGGGGCAGGGGGCGAGAGCAGTACTTC.

This clonotype occurred many times. The chain links TRBV2 to TRBJ1-5; D not resolved. CDR3 length: 15 amino acids. The V and J ends lost 8 bases and 0 bases respectively, with 14 bases between them. Germline assignment: CDR1 SNHLY and CDR2 FYNNEI. CDR3 protein: CASESSSYSNQPQHF. In nucleotides, the CDR3 is TGTGCCAGCGAATCGAGCAGTTATAGCAATCAGCCCCAGCATTTT.

This clonotype came up many times. The chain links TRBV28 to TRBJ2-1, with D unresolved. The CDR3 is made up of 13 amino acids. V was clipped by 8 bases and J by 2 bases, with 10 bases between them. Germline CDR1 MDHEN, CDR2 SYDVKM. The CDR3 bases are TGTGCCAGCTTAGATAGGACCTACAATGAGCAGTTCTTC. It specifies CASLDRTYNEQFF.

This clonotype was counted ten times or more. The V and J genes are TRBV18 and TRBJ1-1; D gene uncertain. V shed 3 bases and J shed 1 base, with 12 bases lying between them. CDR1 and CDR2 from the germline V gene are KGHSH and LQKENI. This CDR3 comprises 15 residues. This CDR3 is CASSPSLSENTEAFF. The CDR3 region has the DNA TGTGCCAGCTCACCCTCATTAAGTGAGAACACTGAAGCTTTCTTT.

A few counts support this clonotype. The CDR3 coding sequence is TGTGCCAGCAGCTTAGTAGGTGGCGGGAGAGGTTACGAGCAGTACTTC. This translates into CASSLVGGGRGYEQYF. V gene TRBV11-2 combines with J gene TRBJ2-7, with TRBD2 matching over 7 bases. Germline V gives CDR1 SGHAT, CDR2 FQNNGV. The CDR3 consists of 16 residues. The trim removed 1 base at V and 4 bases at J, leaving 10 bases unmatched.

This clonotype was detected many times. The chain has TRBV4-3 and TRBJ1-1; D not certain. Trimming stripped 0 bases from V and 5 bases from J, with 13 bases between. From germline, CDR1 is LGHNA and CDR2 YSLEER. This CDR3 has 15 amino acids. The CDR3 loop reads CASSQDLDRATEAFF. CDR3 nucleotide sequence: TGCGCCAGCAGCCAAGATCTCGATAGGGCGACTGAAGCTTTCTTT.

This chain uses TRBV19 with TRBJ1-1; the D is unclear. The length of the CDR3 is 13 residues. Germline-derived CDR1 and CDR2 are LNHDA and SQIVND (reference sequence). With 3 bases removed from V and 4 bases from J, the gap between germline ends came to 9 bases. CDR3 region: CASSIGLGTEAFF. The CDR3 DNA follows: TGTGCCAGTAGTATTGGGTTGGGCACTGAAGCTTTCTTT.

This clonotype was observed many times. V usage is TRBV5-6 and J usage is TRBJ1-2; D gene unclear. Between the trimmed V and J ends, which lost 4 bases and 6 bases, there was a span of 13 bases. Per the germline V gene, CDR1 is SGHDT and CDR2 is YYEEEE. The CDR3 has 13 residues. The CDR3 DNA reads as TGTGCCAGCAGCCCTCCCCGCGGAGATGGCTACACCTTC. It yields the protein CASSPPRGDGYTF. Full variable domain (missing parts from reference TRBV5-6 and TRBJ1-2): DAGVTQSPTHLIKTRGQQVTLRCSPKSGHDTVSWYQQALGQGPQFIFQYYEEEERQRGNFPDRFSGHQFPNYSSELNVNALLLGDSALYLCASSPPRGDGYTFGSGTRLTVV.